This T cell receptor beta chain stems from a study of tumor-infiltrating lymphocytes in primary liver carcinoma. Study overall: Lesions, classed as T1-T3 N0M0, spanned 4.2 to 10 cm across. Samples gave roughly 3.65 to 8 million productive TCRbeta reads, similar across tissue types. Study results and caveats: Presence in all five tumor regions was observed for only about 7-24% of top clones.

From roughly 0.55 ug of total RNA, TCR beta-specific cDNA was reverse-transcribed using a constant-region primer. The TCR beta library was amplified through three nested multiplex PCR rounds in a modified ARM-PCR procedure. Each of the first two PCR rounds ran approximately 11 cycles with TRBV1-TRBV30 forward and C-beta reverse primers. TCRdb re-derived calls from the multiplex PCR reads in MiXCR, one entry per CDR3 protein. The sample has some 50,000 distinct CDR3 sequences, about two thirds seen once; the top ten hold roughly 29%. Between the trimmed V and J ends, which lost 7 bases and 9 bases, there was a span of 16 bases. The CDR3 is 13 amino acids. CDR1 and CDR2 (germline): SGHAT, FQDESV (reference sequence). Co-extraction yielded RNA and DNA from about 20-30 mg of unsorted bulk tissue. The patients, who had chronic HBV infection, were treatment-naive (untreated). This clonotype was seen more than once but under ten times. Its antigen is still unknown.

This chain links TRBV11-1 with TRBJ2-1, with D possibly called TRBD1 or TRBD2 (5 bases each). Material for sequencing was liver tumor tissue from sampling region 5. Stated subset: tumor region T5, tumor centre. The receptor was isolated from a man aged 35-49 years with primary liver carcinoma and hepatitis B virus infection. As DNA, the CDR3 is TGTGCCAGCACGCGACTGGTTGGGGGTGAGCAGTTCTTC. Amino acid sequence: CASTRLVGGEQFF.